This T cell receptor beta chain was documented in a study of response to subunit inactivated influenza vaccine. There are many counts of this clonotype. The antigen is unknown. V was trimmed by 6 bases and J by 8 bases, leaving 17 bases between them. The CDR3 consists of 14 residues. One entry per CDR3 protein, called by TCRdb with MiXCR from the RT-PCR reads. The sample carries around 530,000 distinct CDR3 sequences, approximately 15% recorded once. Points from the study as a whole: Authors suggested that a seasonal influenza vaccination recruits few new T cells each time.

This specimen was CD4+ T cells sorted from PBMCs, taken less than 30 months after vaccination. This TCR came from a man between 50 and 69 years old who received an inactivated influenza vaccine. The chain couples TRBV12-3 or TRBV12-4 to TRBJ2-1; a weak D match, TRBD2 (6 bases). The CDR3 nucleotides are TGTGCCAGCAGGACCGGGACTTCTTTAGATGAGCAGTTCTTC. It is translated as CASRTGTSLDEQFF.